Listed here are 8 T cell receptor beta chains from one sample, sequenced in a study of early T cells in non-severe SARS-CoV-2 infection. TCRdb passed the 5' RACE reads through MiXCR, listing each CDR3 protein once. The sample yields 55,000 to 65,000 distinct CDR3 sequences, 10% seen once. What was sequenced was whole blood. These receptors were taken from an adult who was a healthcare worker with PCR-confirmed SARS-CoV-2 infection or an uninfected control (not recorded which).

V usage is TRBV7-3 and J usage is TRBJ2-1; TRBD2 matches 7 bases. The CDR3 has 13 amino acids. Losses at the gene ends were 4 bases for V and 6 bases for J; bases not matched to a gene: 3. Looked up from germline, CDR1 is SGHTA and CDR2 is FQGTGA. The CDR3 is CASSSGGPNEQFF. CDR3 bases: TGTGCCAGCAGCTCGGGGGGTCCCAATGAGCAGTTCTTC. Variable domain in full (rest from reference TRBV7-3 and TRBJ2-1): GAGVSQTPSNKVTEKGKYVELRCDPISGHTALYWYRQSLGQGPEFLIYFQGTGAADDSGLPNDRFFAVRPEGSVSTLKIQRTERGDSAVYLCASSSGGPNEQFFGPGTRLTVL.

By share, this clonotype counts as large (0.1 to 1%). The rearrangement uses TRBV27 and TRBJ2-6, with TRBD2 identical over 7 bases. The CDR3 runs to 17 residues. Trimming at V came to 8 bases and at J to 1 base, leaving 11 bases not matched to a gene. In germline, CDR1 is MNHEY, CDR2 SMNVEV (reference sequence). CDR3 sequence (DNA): TGTGCCAGCGCGGGGGACGGAAAAGGGTCTGGGGCCAACGTCCTGACTTTC. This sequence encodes CASAGDGKGSGANVLTF.

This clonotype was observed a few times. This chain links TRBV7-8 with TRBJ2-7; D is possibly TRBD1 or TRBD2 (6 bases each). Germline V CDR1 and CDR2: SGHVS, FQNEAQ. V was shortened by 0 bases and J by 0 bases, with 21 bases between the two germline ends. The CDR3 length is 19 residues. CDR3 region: CASSLAQGSGRTHSYEQYF. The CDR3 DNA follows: TGTGCCAGCAGCTTAGCGCAGGGGAGCGGGCGAACTCACTCCTACGAGCAGTACTTC. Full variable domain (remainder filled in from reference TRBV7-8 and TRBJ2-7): GAGVSQSPRYKVAKRGQDVALRCDPISGHVSLFWYQQALGQGPEFLTYFQNEAQLDKSGLPSDRFFAERPEGSVSTLKIQRTQQEDSAVYLCASSLAQGSGRTHSYEQYFGPGTRLTVT.

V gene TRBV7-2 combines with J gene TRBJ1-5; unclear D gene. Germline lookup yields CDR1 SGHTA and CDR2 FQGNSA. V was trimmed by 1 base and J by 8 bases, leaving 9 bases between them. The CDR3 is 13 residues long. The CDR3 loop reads CASSLVRREPQHF. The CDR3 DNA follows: TGTGCCAGCAGCTTAGTTCGACGGGAGCCCCAGCATTTT. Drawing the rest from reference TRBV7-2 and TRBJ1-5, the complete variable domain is GAGVSQSPSNKVTEKGKDVELRCDPISGHTALYWYRQSLGQGLEFLIYFQGNSAPDKSGLPSDRFSAERTGGSVSTLTIQRTQQEDSAVYLCASSLVRREPQHFGDGTRLSIL.

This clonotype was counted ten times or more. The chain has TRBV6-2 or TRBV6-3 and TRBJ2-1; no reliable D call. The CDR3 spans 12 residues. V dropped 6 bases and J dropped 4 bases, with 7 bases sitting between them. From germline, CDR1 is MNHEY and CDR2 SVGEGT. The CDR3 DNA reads TGTGCCAGCAGGGACGGATACAATGAGCAGTTCTTC. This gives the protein CASRDGYNEQFF.

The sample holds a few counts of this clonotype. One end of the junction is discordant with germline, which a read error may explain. CDR3 protein: CASSRYKGLAVNNEQFF. In DNA, the CDR3 is TGTGCTAGCAGCCGCTATAAGGGACTAGCGGTTAACAATGAGCAGTTCTTC. The chain combines TRBV7-7 with TRBJ2-1; TRBD2 aligns across 11 bases. CDR3 length: 17 amino acids. The germline V gene encodes CDR1 SSHAT and CDR2 FNYEAQ (reference sequence).

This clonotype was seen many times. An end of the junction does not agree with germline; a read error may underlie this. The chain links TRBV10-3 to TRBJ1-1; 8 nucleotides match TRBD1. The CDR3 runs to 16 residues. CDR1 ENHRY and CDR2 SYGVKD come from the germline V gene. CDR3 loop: CAIRVSGGAVKTEAFF. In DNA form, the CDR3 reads TGTGCCATCAGGGTATCAGGGGGCGCGGTGAAGACTGAAGCTTTCTTT.

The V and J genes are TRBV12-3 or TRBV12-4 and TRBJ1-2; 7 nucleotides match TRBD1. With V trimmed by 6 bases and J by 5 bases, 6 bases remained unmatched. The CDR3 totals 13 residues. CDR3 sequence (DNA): TGTGCCAGCAGCAAGGGACAGATTTATGGCTACACCTTC. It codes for CASSKGQIYGYTF.